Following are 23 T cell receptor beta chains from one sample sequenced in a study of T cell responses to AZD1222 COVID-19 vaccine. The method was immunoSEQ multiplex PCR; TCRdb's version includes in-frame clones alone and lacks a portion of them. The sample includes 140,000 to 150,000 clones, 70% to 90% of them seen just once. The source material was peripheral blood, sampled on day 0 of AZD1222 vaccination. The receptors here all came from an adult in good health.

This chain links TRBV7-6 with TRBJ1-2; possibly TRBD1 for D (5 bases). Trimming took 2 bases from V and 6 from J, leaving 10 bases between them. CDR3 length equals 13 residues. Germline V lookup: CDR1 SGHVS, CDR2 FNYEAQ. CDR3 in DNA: TGTGCCAGCAGCTTAACGGGGGGGAATGGCTACACCTTC. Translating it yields CASSLTGGNGYTF.

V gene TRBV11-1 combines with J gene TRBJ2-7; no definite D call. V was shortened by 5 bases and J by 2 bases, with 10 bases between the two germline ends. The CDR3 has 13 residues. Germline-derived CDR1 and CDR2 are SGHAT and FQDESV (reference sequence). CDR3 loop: CASSPPVPYEQYF. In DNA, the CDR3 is TGTGCCAGCAGCCCGCCGGTCCCCTACGAGCAGTACTTC. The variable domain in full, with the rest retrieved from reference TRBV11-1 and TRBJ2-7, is EAEVAQSPRYKITEKSQAVAFWCDPISGHATLYWYRQILGQGPELLVQFQDESVVDDSQLPKDRFSAERLKGVDSTLKIQPAELGDSAMYLCASSPPVPYEQYFGPGTRLTVT.

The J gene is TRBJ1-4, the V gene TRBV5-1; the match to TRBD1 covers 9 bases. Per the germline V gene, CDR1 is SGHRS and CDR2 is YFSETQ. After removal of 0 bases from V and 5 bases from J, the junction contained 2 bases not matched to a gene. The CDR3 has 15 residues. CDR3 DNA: TGCGCCAGCAGCTTGGCCGGGACAGGGAATGAAAAACTGTTTTTT. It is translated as CASSLAGTGNEKLFF.

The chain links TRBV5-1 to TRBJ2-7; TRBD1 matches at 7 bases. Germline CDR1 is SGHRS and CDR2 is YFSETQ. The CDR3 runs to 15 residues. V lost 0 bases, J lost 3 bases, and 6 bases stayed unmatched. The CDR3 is CASSLGQGTYYEQYF. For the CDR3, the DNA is TGCGCCAGCAGCTTGGGACAGGGCACTTACTACGAGCAGTACTTC.

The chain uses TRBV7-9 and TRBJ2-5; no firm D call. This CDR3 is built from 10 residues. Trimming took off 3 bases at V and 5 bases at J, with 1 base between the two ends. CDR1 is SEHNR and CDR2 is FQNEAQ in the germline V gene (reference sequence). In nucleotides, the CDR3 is TGTGCCAGCAGCTTCGAGACCCAGTACTTC. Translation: CASSFETQYF.

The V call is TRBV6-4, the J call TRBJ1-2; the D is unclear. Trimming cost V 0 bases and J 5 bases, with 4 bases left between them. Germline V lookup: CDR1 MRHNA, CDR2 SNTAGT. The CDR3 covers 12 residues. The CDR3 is CASSDSGYGYTF. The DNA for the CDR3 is TGTGCCAGCAGTGACTCAGGTTATGGCTACACCTTC.

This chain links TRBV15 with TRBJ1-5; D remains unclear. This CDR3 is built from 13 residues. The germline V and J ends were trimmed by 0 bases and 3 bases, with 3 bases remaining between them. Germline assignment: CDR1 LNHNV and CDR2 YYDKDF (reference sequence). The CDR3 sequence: CATSRDLNQPQHF. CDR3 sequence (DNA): TGTGCCACCAGCAGAGACCTCAATCAGCCCCAGCATTTT. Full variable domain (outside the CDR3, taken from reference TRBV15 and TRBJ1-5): DAMVIQNPRYQVTQFGKPVTLSCSQTLNHNVMYWYQQKSSQAPKLLFHYYDKDFNNEADTPDNFQSRRPNTSFCFLDIRSPGLGDTAMYLCATSRDLNQPQHFGDGTRLSIL.

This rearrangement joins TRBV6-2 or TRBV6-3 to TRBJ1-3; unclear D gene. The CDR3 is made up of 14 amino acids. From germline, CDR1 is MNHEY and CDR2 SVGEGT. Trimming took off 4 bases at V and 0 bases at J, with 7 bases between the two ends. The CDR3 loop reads CASSWTLSGNTIYF. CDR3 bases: TGTGCCAGCAGTTGGACGCTCTCTGGAAACACCATATATTTT.

This CDR3 is CASSVVSGSRSYNEQFF. DNA for the CDR3: TGTGCCAGCAGCGTAGTAAGCGGGAGCCGGTCCTACAATGAGCAGTTCTTC. The J gene is TRBJ2-1, the V gene TRBV9; 8 bases agree with TRBD2. CDR1 SGDLS and CDR2 YYNGEE come from the germline V gene. V was clipped by 0 bases and J by 1 base; unmatched bases: 6. This CDR3 comprises 17 residues.

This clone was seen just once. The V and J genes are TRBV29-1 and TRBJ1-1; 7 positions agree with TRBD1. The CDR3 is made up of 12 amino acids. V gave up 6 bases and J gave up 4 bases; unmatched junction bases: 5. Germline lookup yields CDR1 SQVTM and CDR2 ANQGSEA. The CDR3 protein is CSVHRGATEAFF. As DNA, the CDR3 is TGCAGCGTCCACAGGGGTGCCACTGAAGCTTTCTTT.

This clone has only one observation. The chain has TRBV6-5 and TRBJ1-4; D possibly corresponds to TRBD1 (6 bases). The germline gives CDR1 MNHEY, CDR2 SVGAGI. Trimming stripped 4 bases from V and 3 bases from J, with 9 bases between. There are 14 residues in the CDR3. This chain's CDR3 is CASSWRGPNEKLFF. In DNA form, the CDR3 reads TGTGCCAGCAGTTGGCGGGGGCCTAATGAAAAACTGTTTTTT.

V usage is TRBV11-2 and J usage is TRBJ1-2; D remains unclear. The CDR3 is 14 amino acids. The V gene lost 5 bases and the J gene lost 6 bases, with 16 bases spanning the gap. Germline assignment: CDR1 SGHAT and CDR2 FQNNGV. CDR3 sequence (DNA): TGTGCCAGCAGCCCCCCTCTGCAAGGGAATGGCTACACCTTC. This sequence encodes CASSPPLQGNGYTF.

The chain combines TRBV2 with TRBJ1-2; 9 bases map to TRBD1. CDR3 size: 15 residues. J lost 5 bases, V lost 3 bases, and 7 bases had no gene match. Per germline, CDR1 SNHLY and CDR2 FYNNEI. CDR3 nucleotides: TGTGCCAGCAGTGAGGGACAGGGAAAGACTTATGGCTACACCTTC. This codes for CASSEGQGKTYGYTF.

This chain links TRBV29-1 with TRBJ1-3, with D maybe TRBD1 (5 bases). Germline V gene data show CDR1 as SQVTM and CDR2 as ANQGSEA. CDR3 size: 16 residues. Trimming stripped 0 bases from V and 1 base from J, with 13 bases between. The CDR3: CSVEEWGGRSGNTIYF. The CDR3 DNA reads TGCAGCGTTGAAGAATGGGGGGGGAGATCTGGAAACACCATATATTTT.

The CDR3 bases are TGTGCCAGCAGTTTCGAGGGCGCCAGACTCACCGGGGAGCTGTTTTTT. It specifies CASSFEGARLTGELFF. V gene TRBV6-6 combines with J gene TRBJ2-2, with D perhaps TRBD2 (5 bases). The CDR3 is made up of 16 amino acids. Germline loops: CDR1 MNHNY, CDR2 SVGAGI (reference sequence). V was cut by 4 bases and J by 4 bases, with 16 bases left in between.

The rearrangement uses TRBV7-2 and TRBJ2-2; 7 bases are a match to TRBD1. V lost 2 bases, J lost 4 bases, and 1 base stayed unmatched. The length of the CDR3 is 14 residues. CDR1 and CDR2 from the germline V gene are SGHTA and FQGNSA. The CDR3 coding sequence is TGTGCCAGCAGCTTAAGGACAGGCACCGGGGAGCTGTTTTTT. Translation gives CASSLRTGTGELFF.

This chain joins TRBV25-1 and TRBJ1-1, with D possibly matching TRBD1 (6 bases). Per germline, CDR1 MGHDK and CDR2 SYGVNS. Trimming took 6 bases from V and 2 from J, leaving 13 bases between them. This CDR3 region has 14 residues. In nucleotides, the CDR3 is TGTGCCAGCAGATCTTACAGGGATAACACTGAAGCTTTCTTT. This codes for CASRSYRDNTEAFF.

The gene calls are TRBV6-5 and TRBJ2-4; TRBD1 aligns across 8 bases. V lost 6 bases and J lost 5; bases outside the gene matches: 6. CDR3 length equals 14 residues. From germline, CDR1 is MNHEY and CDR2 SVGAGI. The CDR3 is CASRVGTGQNIQYF. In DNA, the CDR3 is TGTGCCAGCAGAGTCGGGACAGGCCAAAACATTCAGTACTTC.

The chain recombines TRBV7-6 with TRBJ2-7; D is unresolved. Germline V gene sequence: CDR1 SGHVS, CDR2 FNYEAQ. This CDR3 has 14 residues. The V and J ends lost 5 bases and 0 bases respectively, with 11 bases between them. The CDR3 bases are TGTGCCAGCAGCCCCCCGGGCCGCTCCTACGAGCAGTACTTC. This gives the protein CASSPPGRSYEQYF.

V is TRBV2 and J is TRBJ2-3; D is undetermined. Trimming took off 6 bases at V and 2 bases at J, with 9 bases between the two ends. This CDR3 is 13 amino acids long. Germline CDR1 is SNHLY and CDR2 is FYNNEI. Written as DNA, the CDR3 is TGTGCCAGCAGAGGTCCCGACACAGATACGCAGTATTTT. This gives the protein CASRGPDTDTQYF. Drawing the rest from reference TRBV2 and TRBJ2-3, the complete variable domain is EPEVTQTPSHQVTQMGQEVILRCVPISNHLYFYWYRQILGQKVEFLVSFYNNEISEKSEIFDDQFSVERPDGSNFTLKIRSTKLEDSAMYFCASRGPDTDTQYFGPGTRLTVL.

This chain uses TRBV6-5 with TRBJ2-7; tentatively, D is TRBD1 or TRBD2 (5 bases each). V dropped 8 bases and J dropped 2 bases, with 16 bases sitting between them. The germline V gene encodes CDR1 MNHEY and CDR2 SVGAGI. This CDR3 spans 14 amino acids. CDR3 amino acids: CASFRDHGPYEQYF. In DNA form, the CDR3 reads TGTGCCAGCTTCCGGGACCACGGGCCCTACGAGCAGTACTTC.

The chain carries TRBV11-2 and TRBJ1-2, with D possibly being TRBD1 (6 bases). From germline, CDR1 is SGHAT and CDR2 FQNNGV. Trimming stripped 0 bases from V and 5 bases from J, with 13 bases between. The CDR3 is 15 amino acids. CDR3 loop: CASSLEGGLRYGYTF. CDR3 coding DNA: TGTGCCAGCAGCTTAGAGGGGGGCCTAAGATATGGCTACACCTTC. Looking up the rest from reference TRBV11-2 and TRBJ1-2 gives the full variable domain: EAGVAQSPRYKIIEKRQSVAFWCNPISGHATLYWYQQILGQGPKLLIQFQNNGVVDDSQLPKDRFSAERLKGVDSTLKIQPAKLEDSAVYLCASSLEGGLRYGYTFGSGTRLTVV.

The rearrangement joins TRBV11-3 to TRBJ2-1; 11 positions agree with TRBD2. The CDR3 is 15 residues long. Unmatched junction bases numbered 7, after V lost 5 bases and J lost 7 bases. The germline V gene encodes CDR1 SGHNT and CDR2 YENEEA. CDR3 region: CASSARSGRANEQFF. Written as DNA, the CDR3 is TGTGCCAGCAGCGCCCGTAGCGGGAGGGCTAATGAGCAGTTCTTC.